The clone carrying this TCR beta chain was found many times. Researchers amplified the TCR beta CDR3 regions from RNA transcripts. HTBI primers were the set used in a first-round RT-PCR of the TCR CDR3. TCRdb redid the calling of the multiplex PCR reads with MiXCR, one entry per CDR3 protein. Of around 400,000 distinct CDR3 sequences in the sample, 13% are singletons; the top ten hold around 9.2%. Not enrolled were patients with uncontrolled infection, other autoimmune disease, pregnancy or lactation. The data originate from a study of T cells in Graves' hyperthyroidism and ophthalmopathy. V gave up 2 bases and J gave up 3 bases, with 16 bases separating them. The germline V gene encodes CDR1 SEHNR and CDR2 FQNEAQ (reference sequence). This CDR3 contains 16 residues.

Sequencing input: blood. This TCR was recovered from a woman aged 18-29 years with Graves' hyperthyroidism. This chain links TRBV7-9 with TRBJ2-5; D might be TRBD2 (7 bases). The CDR3 spells CASSLRGGPSKETQYF. Written as DNA, the CDR3 is TGTGCCAGCAGCTTAAGGGGGGGGCCCTCAAAAGAGACCCAGTACTTC.